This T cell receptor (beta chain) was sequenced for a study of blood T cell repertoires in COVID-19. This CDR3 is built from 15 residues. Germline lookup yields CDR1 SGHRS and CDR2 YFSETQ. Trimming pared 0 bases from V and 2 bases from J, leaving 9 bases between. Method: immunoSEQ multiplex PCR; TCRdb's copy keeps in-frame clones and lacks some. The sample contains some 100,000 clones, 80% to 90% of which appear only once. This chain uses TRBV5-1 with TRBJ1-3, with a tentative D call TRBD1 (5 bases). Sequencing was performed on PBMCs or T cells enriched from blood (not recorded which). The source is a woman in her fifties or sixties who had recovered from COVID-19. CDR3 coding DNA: TGCGCCAGCAGCTTGGTGGCAGGGACTGGAAACACCATATATTTT. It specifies CASSLVAGTGNTIYF.